Presented here are 4 T cell receptor beta chains from one specimen sequenced in a study of blood T cell repertoires in COVID-19. Data came from immunoSEQ multiplex PCR; TCRdb stores just in-frame clones and leaves some out. In the table there are 230,000 or so clones, nearly 90% of which are singletons. Source material: peripheral blood. The source of these receptors is a woman aged 55-75 years with COVID-19, enrolled during active disease.

This chain links TRBV5-8 with TRBJ2-7, with 10 bases identical to TRBD1. The CDR3 runs 13 residues. Looked up from germline, CDR1 is SGHTS and CDR2 is YDEGEE. Trimming cost V 4 bases and J 13 bases; bases outside gene matches: 11. Here the CDR3 reads CASSPGQGFAYYF. In nucleotides, the CDR3 is TGTGCCAGCAGCCCGGGACAGGGGTTCGCCTATTACTTC.

The table lists this clone with a few counts. CDR3 sequence reads: CASSTGQIYGYTF. In DNA form, the CDR3 reads TGTGCCAGCAGCACCGGACAGATCTATGGCTACACCTTC. The chain couples TRBV7-2 to TRBJ1-2; D possibly corresponds to TRBD1 (6 bases). Germline V gene lookup returns CDR1 SGHTA and CDR2 FQGNSA. The CDR3 is 13 amino acids. V was shortened by 5 bases and J by 4 bases, with 11 bases between the two germline ends.

The V call is TRBV5-4, the J call TRBJ2-1; 9 nucleotides match TRBD2. Per germline, CDR1 SGHNT and CDR2 YYREEE (reference sequence). Unmatched junction bases numbered 3, after V lost 3 bases and J lost 5 bases. This CDR3 contains 14 residues. The CDR3 is CASSSTSGHNEQFF. The DNA for the CDR3 is TGTGCCAGCAGCTCGACTAGCGGACACAATGAGCAGTTCTTC.

The V call is TRBV12-3 or TRBV12-4, the J call TRBJ2-7, with D perhaps matching TRBD1 (5 bases). The V end was cut by 5 bases, the J end by 3 bases, with 8 bases between. There are 12 residues in the CDR3. CDR3 residues: CASSTQGYEQYF. The CDR3 DNA reads as TGTGCCAGCAGTACGCAGGGCTACGAGCAGTACTTC.